This TCR beta chain was profiled in a study of T-cell reconstitution after alpha-beta-depleted transplantation in children. This clonotype was found many times. CDR1 DFQATT and CDR2 SNEGSKA come from the germline V gene (reference sequence). CDR3 length: 13 residues. V lost 1 base to trimming and J lost 10 bases, with 11 bases between them. The authors prepared the TCRbeta library with unique molecular identifiers. In TCRdb, the PCR reads were re-called with MiXCR into one record per CDR3 protein. The sample shows 90,000 to 95,000 distinct CDR3 sequences, 12% of them seen only once. The TCR comes from a human donor who donated a stem cell graft to a child with inherited bone marrow failure. The chain employs TRBV20-1 and TRBJ1-6; D is possibly TRBD1 (5 bases). This specimen consisted of PBMCs from the stem cell graft donor, obtained from the stem cell graft. The CDR3: CSARGRGGSPLHF. The CDR3 DNA follows: TGCAGTGCTAGAGGGCGGGGGGGATCACCCCTCCACTTT.